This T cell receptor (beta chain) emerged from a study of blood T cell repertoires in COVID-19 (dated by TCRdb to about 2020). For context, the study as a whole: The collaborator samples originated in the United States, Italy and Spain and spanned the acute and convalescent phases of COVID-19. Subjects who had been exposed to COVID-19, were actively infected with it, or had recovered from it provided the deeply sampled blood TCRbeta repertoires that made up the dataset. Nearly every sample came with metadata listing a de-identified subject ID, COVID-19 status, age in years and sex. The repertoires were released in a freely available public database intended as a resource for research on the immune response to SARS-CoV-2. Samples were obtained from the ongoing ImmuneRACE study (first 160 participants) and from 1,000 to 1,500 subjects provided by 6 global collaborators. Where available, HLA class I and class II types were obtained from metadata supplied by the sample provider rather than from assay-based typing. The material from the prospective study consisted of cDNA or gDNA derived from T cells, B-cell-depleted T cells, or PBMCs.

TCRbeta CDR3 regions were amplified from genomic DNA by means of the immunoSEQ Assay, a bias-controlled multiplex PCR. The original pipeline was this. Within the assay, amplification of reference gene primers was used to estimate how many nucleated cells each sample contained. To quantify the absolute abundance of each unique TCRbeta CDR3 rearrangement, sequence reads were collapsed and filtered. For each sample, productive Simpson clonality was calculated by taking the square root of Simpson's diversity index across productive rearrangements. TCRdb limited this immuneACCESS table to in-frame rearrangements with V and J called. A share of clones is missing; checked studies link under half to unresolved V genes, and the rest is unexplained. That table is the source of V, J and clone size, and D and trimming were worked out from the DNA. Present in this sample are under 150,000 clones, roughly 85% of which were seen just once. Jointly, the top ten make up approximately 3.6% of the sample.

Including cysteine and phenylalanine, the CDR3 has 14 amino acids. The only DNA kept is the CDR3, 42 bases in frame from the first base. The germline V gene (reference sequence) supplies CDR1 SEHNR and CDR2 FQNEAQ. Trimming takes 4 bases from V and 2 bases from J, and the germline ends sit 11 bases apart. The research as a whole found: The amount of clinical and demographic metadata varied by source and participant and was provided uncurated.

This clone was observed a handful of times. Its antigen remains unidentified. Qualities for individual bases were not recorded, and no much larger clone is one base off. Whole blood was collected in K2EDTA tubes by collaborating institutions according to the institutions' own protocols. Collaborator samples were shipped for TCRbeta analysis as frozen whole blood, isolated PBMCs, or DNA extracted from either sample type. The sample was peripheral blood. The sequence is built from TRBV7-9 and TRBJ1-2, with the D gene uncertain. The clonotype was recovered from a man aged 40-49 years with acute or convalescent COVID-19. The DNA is TGTGCCAGCAGCTCTAAGACGGAGAACTATGGCTACACCTTC. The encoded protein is CASSSKTENYGYTF.